Below, 22 T cell receptor beta chains from the same sample are listed, as sequenced in a study of control samples from healthy donors and cancer patients (TCRdb year 2020). Library preparation employed the immunoSEQ multiplex PCR assay. This immuneACCESS table, as held by TCRdb, lists in-frame sequences with V and J called but not all clones. Of the missing ones, under half trace to an unresolved V gene in checked studies; the others have no known cause. The sample yields approximately 58,000 clones; around 87% were counted once. Roughly an eighth of the sample comes from the top ten. The sample comprised PBMCs. These receptors were taken from a woman aged 60-70 years with lung cancer.

The DNA for the CDR3 is TGTGCCAGCAGCTTGGAGGGGACCGCCTTCACAGATACGCAGTATTTT. It translates to CASSLEGTAFTDTQYF. The chain couples TRBV5-4 to TRBJ2-3, with D perhaps matching TRBD1 or TRBD2 (5 bases each). The CDR3 totals 16 residues. Germline CDR1 is SGHNT and CDR2 is YYREEE (reference sequence). The V and J ends lost 0 bases and 2 bases respectively, with 13 bases between them.

The CDR3 spells CASRPESEQFF. The DNA of the CDR3 is TGTGCCAGCAGACCCGAGAGCGAGCAGTTCTTC. This chain uses TRBV2 with TRBJ2-1; D is unresolved. Trimming cost V 6 bases and J 10 bases, with 10 bases left between them. CDR1 is SNHLY, CDR2 FYNNEI, per germline. The CDR3 contains 11 residues.

Relative to its sample, this clone is medium-sized (0.01 to 0.1%). The chain is built from TRBV19 and TRBJ1-5, with D uncertain. The CDR3 is 15 residues long. Germline V gives CDR1 LNHDA, CDR2 SQIVND (reference sequence). With 4 bases removed from V and 7 bases from J, the gap between germline ends came to 17 bases. The CDR3 sequence is CASSTSGLKTQPQHF. CDR3 sequence (DNA): TGTGCCAGTAGTACCTCCGGCCTCAAGACCCAGCCCCAGCATTTT. The full variable domain, rest sourced from reference TRBV19 and TRBJ1-5, is DGGITQSPKYLFRKEGQNVTLSCEQNLNHDAMYWYRQDPGQGLRLIYYSQIVNDFQKGDIAEGYSVSREKKESFPLTVTSAQKNPTAFYLCASSTSGLKTQPQHFGDGTRLSIL.

This sequence joins TRBV5-5 and TRBJ1-2, with 10 positions matching TRBD1. Germline CDR1 is SGHKS and CDR2 is YYEKEE (reference sequence). The junction had 9 bases not matched to a gene; V was cut back by 6 bases and J by 4 bases. The CDR3 is made up of 15 amino acids. For the CDR3, the DNA is TGTGCCAGCACCTTAGGACAGGGGGTGCTCTATGGCTACACCTTC. Encoded protein: CASTLGQGVLYGYTF.

The chain links TRBV3-1 (or the pseudogene TRBV3-2) to TRBJ2-1; D gene ambiguous. CDR1 LGHDT and CDR2 YNNKEL come from the germline V gene (reference sequence). This CDR3 contains 15 residues. V gave up 4 bases and J gave up 0 bases, with 10 bases separating them. For the CDR3, the DNA is TGTGCCAGCAGCCCCCGAAGGGTCTCCTACAATGAGCAGTTCTTC. As protein: CASSPRRVSYNEQFF.

This chain joins TRBV13 and TRBJ1-2; 8 positions match TRBD1. CDR1 is PRHDT, CDR2 FYEKMQ, per germline (reference sequence). This CDR3 spans 16 amino acids. The V segment lost 5 bases and the J segment 6 bases; nucleotides outside the gene matches: 14. CDR3 bases: TGTGCCAGCAGCATCCAGTGGACAGGGACCTCTAATGGCTACACCTTC. This gives the protein CASSIQWTGTSNGYTF. Variable domain in full (rest from reference TRBV13 and TRBJ1-2): AAGVIQSPRHLIKEKRETATLKCYPIPRHDTVYWYQQGPGQDPQFLISFYEKMQSDKGSIPDRFSAQQFSDYHSELNMSSLELGDSALYFCASSIQWTGTSNGYTFGSGTRLTVV.

Details on this clone: Distinct nucleotide sequences in the sample also encode this CDR3. The chain is built from TRBV20-1 and TRBJ1-2, with TRBD1 as a possible D gene (5 bases). Germline CDR1 reads DFQATT; CDR2 reads SNEGSKA (reference sequence). The CDR3 covers 10 residues. V was shortened by 5 bases and J by 7 bases, with 8 bases between the two germline ends. The CDR3 here is CSASQGGYTF. CDR3 DNA sequence: TGCAGTGCTTCTCAGGGTGGCTACACCTTC.

This clone is deemed medium-sized (0.01 to 0.1%). The chain links TRBV19 to TRBJ2-1; perhaps TRBD2 as D (5 bases). This CDR3 is built from 14 residues. Trimming took off 5 bases at V and 2 bases at J, with 10 bases between the two ends. Germline CDR1 is LNHDA and CDR2 is SQIVND (reference sequence). This chain's CDR3 is CASSDGDTYNEQFF. Written as DNA, the CDR3 is TGTGCCAGTAGTGACGGGGATACCTACAATGAGCAGTTCTTC. The complete variable domain, with remaining parts taken from reference TRBV19 and TRBJ2-1, reads DGGITQSPKYLFRKEGQNVTLSCEQNLNHDAMYWYRQDPGQGLRLIYYSQIVNDFQKGDIAEGYSVSREKKESFPLTVTSAQKNPTAFYLCASSDGDTYNEQFFGPGTRLTVL.

This clone was recorded a few times. The rearrangement uses TRBV2 and TRBJ2-7, with 9 bases fitting TRBD2. In germline, CDR1 is SNHLY, CDR2 FYNNEI. The V gene end was trimmed by 4 bases and the J gene end by 3 bases; junction bases not matched to a gene: 7. This CDR3 comprises 15 residues. CDR3 DNA: TGTGCCAGCAGTGCAAGGACAGCGGGGGGCTACGAGCAGTACTTC. Translating it yields CASSARTAGGYEQYF.

The table lists this clone with a few counts. The V and J genes are TRBV27 and TRBJ1-2, with unresolved D. With 2 bases removed from V and 1 base from J, the gap between germline ends came to 17 bases. Germline V gene data show CDR1 as MNHEY and CDR2 as SMNVEV (reference sequence). This CDR3 is built from 17 residues. The CDR3 DNA sequence: TGTGCCAGCAGTTTAGCCCCCCTGCAAGACCTTAACTATGGCTACACCTTC. Encoded protein: CASSLAPLQDLNYGYTF.

The V gene is TRBV4-1, the J gene TRBJ1-1; D not certain. The length of the CDR3 is 14 residues. The V gene lost 2 bases and the J gene lost 3 bases, with 10 bases spanning the gap. From germline, CDR1 is MGHRA and CDR2 YSYEKL. CDR3 in amino acids: CASSQPLKDTEAFF. Here the CDR3 DNA reads TGCGCCAGCAGCCAACCACTAAAGGACACTGAAGCTTTCTTT.

The chain carries TRBV6-4 and TRBJ2-1; TRBD2 matches 10 bases. Germline V gene sequence: CDR1 MRHNA, CDR2 SNTAGT. The CDR3 consists of 16 residues. With V trimmed by 4 bases and J by 4 bases, 7 bases remained unmatched. The CDR3 DNA follows: TGTGCCAGCAGTGTCTCCACTAGCGGGGCGTACAATGAGCAGTTCTTC. Protein product: CASSVSTSGAYNEQFF.

This clone showed up just a few times. The J gene is TRBJ2-1, the V gene TRBV5-1, with 15 bases matching TRBD2. The V segment lost 3 bases and the J segment 15 bases; nucleotides outside the gene matches: 10. Germline-derived CDR1 and CDR2 are SGHRS and YFSETQ. This CDR3 is built from 15 residues. CDR3 DNA: TGCGCCAGCAGCTCCGATCCGGGACTAGCGGGAGGACGGTTCTTC. It codes for CASSSDPGLAGGRFF. The whole variable domain, filled in from reference TRBV5-1 and TRBJ2-1, reads KAGVTQTPRYLIKTRGQQVTLSCSPISGHRSVSWYQQTPGQGLQFLFEYFSETQRNKGNFPGRFSGRQFSNSRSEMNVSTLELGDSALYLCASSSDPGLAGGRFFGPGTRLTVL.

The CDR3 DNA sequence: TGTGCCAGCAGCCGAGCGGGGGCTAGCACAGATACGCAGTATTTT. This codes for CASSRAGASTDTQYF. This rearrangement joins TRBV7-3 to TRBJ2-3, with 8 bases that match TRBD2. The CDR3 length is 15 residues. CDR1 and CDR2 from the germline V gene are SGHTA and FQGTGA. The V gene end was trimmed by 5 bases and the J gene end by 0 bases; junction bases not matched to a gene: 4.

CDR3 nucleotide sequence: TGTGCCTGGAGTCTCGGGCCTCTTAACTATGGCTACACCTTC. It codes for CAWSLGPLNYGYTF. The V and J genes are TRBV30 and TRBJ1-2; D call uncertain. CDR3 length: 14 amino acids. Germline CDR1 reads GTSNPN; CDR2 reads SVGIG (reference sequence). V gave up 2 bases and J gave up 1 base, with 11 bases separating them.

This chain uses TRBV29-1 with TRBJ1-2, with a tentative D call TRBD1 (5 bases). Germline lookup yields CDR1 SQVTM and CDR2 ANQGSEA. Deletions cut 7 bases from V and 8 bases from J, with 14 bases between. This CDR3 contains 11 residues. The DNA of the CDR3 is TGCAGCGGGTTCGGGGCTGGAGGCTACACCTTC. Its translation is CSGFGAGGYTF.

V gene TRBV5-1 combines with J gene TRBJ2-2; D ambiguous. The CDR3 spans 15 residues. Germline CDR1 is SGHRS and CDR2 is YFSETQ. Deletions cut 0 bases from V and 2 bases from J, with 8 bases between. In DNA, the CDR3 is TGCGCCAGCAGCTTGGACCGGTTAAACACCGGGGAGCTGTTTTTT. It yields the protein CASSLDRLNTGELFF.

The rearrangement links TRBV6-5 to TRBJ1-5, with no clear D. The CDR3 has 13 residues. Germline V gene sequence: CDR1 MNHEY, CDR2 SVGAGI. V gave up 5 bases and J gave up 3 bases, with 8 bases separating them. The DNA of the CDR3 is TGTGCCAGCAGTCGAGGATACAATCAGCCCCAGCATTTT. Translating gives CASSRGYNQPQHF.

This chain joins TRBV9 and TRBJ1-2; D ambiguous. V was pared by 6 bases and J by 4 bases, with 16 bases between. The length of the CDR3 is 14 residues. CDR1 and CDR2 from the germline V gene are SGDLS and YYNGEE. CDR3 nucleotide sequence: TGTGCCAGCAACCCCGGTGGTTCCCTCTATGGCTACACCTTC. Protein sequence: CASNPGGSLYGYTF.

This chain links TRBV5-1 with TRBJ2-1; a weak D match, TRBD1 (5 bases). This CDR3 has 15 amino acids. Germline V gene lookup returns CDR1 SGHRS and CDR2 YFSETQ. The V gene lost 0 bases and the J gene lost 5 bases, with 12 bases spanning the gap. CDR3 sequence: CASSLGGVVDNEQFF. The DNA for the CDR3 is TGCGCCAGCAGCTTGGGGGGCGTGGTAGACAATGAGCAGTTCTTC.

The chain couples TRBV5-4 to TRBJ2-4; the match to TRBD2 covers 12 bases. The CDR3 contains 16 residues. The germline V gene encodes CDR1 SGHNT and CDR2 YYREEE (reference sequence). V was pared by 2 bases and J by 8 bases, with 8 bases of the junction left unmatched. CDR3 nucleotides: TGTGCCAGCAGCTTTAAACTAGCGGGGGGCGGAGACATTCAGTACTTC. Translated: CASSFKLAGGGDIQYF.

The chain carries TRBV18 and TRBJ1-4; D unclear. Trimming cost V 2 bases and J 1 base, with 8 bases left between them. The CDR3 loop spans 15 amino acids. Germline V CDR1 and CDR2: KGHSH, LQKENI. The CDR3 DNA reads TGTGCCAGCTCACCAGGTGCGGGAACTAATGAAAAACTGTTTTTT. Translated: CASSPGAGTNEKLFF.